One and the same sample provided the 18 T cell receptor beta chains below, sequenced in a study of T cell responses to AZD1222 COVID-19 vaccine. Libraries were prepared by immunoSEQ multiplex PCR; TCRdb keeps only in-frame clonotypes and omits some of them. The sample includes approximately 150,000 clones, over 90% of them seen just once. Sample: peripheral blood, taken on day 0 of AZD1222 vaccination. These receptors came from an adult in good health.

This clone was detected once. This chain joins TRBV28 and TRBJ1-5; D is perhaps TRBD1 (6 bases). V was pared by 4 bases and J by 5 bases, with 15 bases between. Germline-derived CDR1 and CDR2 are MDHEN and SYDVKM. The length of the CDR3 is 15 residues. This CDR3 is CASSWGRGNDQPQHF. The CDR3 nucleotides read TGTGCCAGCAGTTGGGGGAGGGGGAATGATCAGCCCCAGCATTTT.

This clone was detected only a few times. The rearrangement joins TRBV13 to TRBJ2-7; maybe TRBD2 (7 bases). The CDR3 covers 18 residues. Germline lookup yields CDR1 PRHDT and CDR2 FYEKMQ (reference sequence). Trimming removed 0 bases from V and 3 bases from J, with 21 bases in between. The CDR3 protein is CASSLGRGGVFSDYEQYF. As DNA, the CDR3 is TGTGCCAGCAGCTTAGGAAGGGGGGGAGTTTTTTCGGACTACGAGCAGTACTTC.

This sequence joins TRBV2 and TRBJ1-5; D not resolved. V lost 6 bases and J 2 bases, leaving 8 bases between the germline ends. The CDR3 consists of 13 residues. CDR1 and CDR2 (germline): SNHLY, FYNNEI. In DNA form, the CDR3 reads TGTGCCAGCAGACGGGAGGGCAATCAGCCCCAGCATTTT. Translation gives CASRREGNQPQHF.

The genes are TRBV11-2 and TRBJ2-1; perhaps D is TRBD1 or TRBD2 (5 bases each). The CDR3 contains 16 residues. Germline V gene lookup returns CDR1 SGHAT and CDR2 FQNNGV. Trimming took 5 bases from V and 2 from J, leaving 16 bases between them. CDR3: CASSEGWDGTYNEQFF. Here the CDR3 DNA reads TGTGCCAGCAGCGAAGGTTGGGACGGAACCTACAATGAGCAGTTCTTC.

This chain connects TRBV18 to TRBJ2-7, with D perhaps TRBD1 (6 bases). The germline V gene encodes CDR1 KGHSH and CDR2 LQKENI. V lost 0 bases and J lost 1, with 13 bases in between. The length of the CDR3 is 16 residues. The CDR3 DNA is TGTGCCAGCTCACCACCGGGGGCAGGGCTATCCTACGAGCAGTACTTC. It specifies CASSPPGAGLSYEQYF.

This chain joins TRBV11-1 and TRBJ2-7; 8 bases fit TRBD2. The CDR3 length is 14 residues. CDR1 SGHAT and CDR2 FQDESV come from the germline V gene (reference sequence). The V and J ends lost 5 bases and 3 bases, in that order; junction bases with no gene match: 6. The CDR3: CASSLTSAVYEQYF. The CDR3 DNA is TGTGCCAGCAGCCTGACTAGCGCAGTCTACGAGCAGTACTTC.

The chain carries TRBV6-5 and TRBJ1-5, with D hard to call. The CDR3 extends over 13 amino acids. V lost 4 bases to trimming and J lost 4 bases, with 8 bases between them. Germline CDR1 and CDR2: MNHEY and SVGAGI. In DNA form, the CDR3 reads TGTGCCAGCAGTTCAGGAGGGAATCAGCCCCAGCATTTT. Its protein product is CASSSGGNQPQHF.

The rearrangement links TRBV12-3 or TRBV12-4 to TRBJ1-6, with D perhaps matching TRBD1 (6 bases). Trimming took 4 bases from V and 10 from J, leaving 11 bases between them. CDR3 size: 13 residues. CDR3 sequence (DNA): TGTGCCAGCAGTTCGATAGGGGGGTCACCCCTCCACTTT. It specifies CASSSIGGSPLHF.

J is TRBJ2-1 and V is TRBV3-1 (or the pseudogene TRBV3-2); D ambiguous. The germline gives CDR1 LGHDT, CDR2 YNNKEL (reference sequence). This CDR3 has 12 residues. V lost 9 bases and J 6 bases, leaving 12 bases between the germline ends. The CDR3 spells CARGTIVNEQFF. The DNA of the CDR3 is TGTGCCAGGGGCACTATAGTCAATGAGCAGTTCTTC.

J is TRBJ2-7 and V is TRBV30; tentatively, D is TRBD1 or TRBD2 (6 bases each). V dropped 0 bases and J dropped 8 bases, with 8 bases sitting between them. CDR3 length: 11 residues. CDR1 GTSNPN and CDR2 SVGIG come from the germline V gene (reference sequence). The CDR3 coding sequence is TGTGCCTGGAGTGTTGGGGGGCAGCAGTACTTC. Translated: CAWSVGGQQYF. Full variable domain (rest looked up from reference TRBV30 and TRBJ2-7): SQTIHQWPATLVQPVGSPLSLECTVEGTSNPNLYWYRQAAGRGLQLLFYSVGIGQISSEVPQNLSASRPQDRQFILSSKKLLLSDSGFYLCAWSVGGQQYFGPGTRLTVT.

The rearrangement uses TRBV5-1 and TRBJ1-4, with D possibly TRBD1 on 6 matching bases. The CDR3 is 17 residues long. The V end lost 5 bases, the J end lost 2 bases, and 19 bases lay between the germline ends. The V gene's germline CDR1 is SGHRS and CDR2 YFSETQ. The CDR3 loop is CASRSGWGDNTNEKLFF. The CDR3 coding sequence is TGCGCCAGCAGATCCGGATGGGGGGACAACACTAATGAAAAACTGTTTTTT.

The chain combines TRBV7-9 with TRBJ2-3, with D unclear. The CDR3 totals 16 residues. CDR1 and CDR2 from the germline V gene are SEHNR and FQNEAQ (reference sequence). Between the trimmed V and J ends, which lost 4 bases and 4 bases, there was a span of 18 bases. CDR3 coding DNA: TGTGCCAGCAGCTCCCTCACCGCGCCCCTAGCAGATACGCAGTATTTT. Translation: CASSSLTAPLADTQYF. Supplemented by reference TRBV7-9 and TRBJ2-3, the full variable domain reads DTGVSQNPRHKITKRGQNVTFRCDPISEHNRLYWYRQTLGQGPEFLTYFQNEAQLEKSRLLSDRFSAERPKGSFSTLEIQRTEQGDSAMYLCASSSLTAPLADTQYFGPGTRLTVL.

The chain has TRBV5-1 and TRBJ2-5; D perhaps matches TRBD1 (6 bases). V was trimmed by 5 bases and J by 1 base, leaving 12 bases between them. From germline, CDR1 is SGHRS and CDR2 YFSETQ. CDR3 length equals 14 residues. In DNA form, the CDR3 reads TGCGCCAGCAGGACAACAGGGATCCAAGAGACCCAGTACTTC. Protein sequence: CASRTTGIQETQYF.

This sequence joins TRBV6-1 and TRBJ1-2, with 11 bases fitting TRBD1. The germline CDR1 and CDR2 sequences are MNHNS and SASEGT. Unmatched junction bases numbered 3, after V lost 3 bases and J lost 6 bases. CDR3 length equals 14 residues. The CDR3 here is CASSEDRGRDGYTF. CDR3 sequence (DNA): TGTGCCAGCAGTGAGGACAGGGGGCGAGATGGCTACACCTTC.

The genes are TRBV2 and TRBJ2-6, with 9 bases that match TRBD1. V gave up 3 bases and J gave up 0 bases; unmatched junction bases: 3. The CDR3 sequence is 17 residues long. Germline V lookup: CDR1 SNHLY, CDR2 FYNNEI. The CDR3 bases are TGTGCCAGCAGTGAGCAGACAGGGGGCTCTGGGGCCAACGTCCTGACTTTC. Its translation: CASSEQTGGSGANVLTF.

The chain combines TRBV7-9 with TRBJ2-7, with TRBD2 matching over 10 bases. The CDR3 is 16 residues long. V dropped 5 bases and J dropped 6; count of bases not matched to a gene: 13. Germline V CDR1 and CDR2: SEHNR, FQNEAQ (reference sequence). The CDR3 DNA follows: TGTGCCAGCAGCCACTCAGGAGGGTCTAGCGGGGGCGAGCAGTACTTC. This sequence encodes CASSHSGGSSGGEQYF.

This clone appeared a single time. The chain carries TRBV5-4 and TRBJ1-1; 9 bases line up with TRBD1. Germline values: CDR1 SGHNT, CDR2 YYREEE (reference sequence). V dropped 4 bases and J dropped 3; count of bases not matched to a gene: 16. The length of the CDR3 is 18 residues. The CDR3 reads CASSTDHTGGGRDTEAFF. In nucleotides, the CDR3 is TGTGCCAGCAGCACCGACCACACAGGGGGCGGGCGAGACACTGAAGCTTTCTTT. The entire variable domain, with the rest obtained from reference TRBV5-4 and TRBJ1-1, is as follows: ETGVTQSPTHLIKTRGQQVTLRCSSQSGHNTVSWYQQALGQGPQFIFQYYREEENGRGNFPPRFSGLQFPNYSSELNVNALELDDSALYLCASSTDHTGGGRDTEAFFGQGTRLTVV.

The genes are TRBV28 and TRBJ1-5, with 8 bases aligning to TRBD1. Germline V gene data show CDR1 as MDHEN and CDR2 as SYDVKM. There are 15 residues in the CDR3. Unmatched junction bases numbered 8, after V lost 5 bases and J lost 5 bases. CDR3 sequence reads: CASSPTTGADQPQHF. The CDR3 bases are TGTGCCAGCAGTCCGACGACAGGGGCAGATCAGCCCCAGCATTTT.